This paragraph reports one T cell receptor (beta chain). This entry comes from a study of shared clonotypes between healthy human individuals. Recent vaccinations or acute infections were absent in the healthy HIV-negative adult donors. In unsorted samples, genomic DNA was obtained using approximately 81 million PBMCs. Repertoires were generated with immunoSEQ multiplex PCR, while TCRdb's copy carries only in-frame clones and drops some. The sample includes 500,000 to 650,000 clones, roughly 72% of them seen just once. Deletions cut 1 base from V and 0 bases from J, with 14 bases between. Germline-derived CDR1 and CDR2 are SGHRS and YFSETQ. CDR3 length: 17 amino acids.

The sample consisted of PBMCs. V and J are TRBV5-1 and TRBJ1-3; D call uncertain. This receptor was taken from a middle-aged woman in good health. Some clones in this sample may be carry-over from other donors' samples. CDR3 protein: CASSLLAGGSSGNTIYF. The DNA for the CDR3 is TGCGCCAGCAGCTTGTTGGCCGGTGGATCCTCTGGAAACACCATATATTTT.